The present T cell receptor beta chain was sequenced within a study of T cells after yellow fever vaccination. Ten or more counts support this clonotype. Its antigen remains unknown. TCR cDNA was made by 5'RACE template switching, adding a universal primer site and UMIs. Each CDR3 protein is one row after TCRdb ran MiXCR on the 5' RACE reads. This sample has about 220,000 distinct CDR3 sequences; 2.5% to 3.5% occur once, and the top ten carry about 3.3%. Regarding the study as a whole: Bulk-population clonotypes that are abundant could appear as contaminants in FACS-sorted repertoires. Boosting was followed by the reappearance of most primary-vaccination clones (about 97% CD4, under 90% CD8). Peak timing came faster in the weaker secondary response, day 5 versus 15.

Trimming removed 3 bases from V and 2 bases from J; junction bases left unmatched: 5. The CDR3 extends over 15 amino acids. Looked up from germline, CDR1 is SGHRS and CDR2 is YFSETQ. The chain has TRBV5-1 and TRBJ2-1; 7 bases are a match to TRBD2. The starting material was CD4+ T cells sorted from PBMCs, obtained 10 days after the yellow fever booster vaccination. The source is a man between 18 and 29 years old who received the YFV17D yellow fever vaccine. CDR3 in amino acids: CASSSPGGTYNEQFF. CDR3 DNA sequence: TGCGCCAGCAGCTCACCCGGGGGGACCTACAATGAGCAGTTCTTC.